Each of the 5 T cell receptor beta chains below was sequenced from the same sample in a study of cytomegalovirus exposure and HLA in healthy donors. The PCR was carried out with 60 Vbeta primers and 13 Jbeta primers. Sequencing was performed with immunoSEQ multiplex PCR; in TCRdb, only in-frame clones are kept and a portion is missing. Among under 200,000 clones listed, approximately 85% were seen once. Sequenced: PBMCs. These receptors were collected from a woman aged 18-30 years in good health and CMV-seronegative.

This sequence joins TRBV19 and TRBJ1-5; D call uncertain. CDR1 and CDR2 from the germline V gene are LNHDA and SQIVND (reference sequence). CDR3 size: 13 residues. V lost 10 bases and J 3 bases, leaving 13 bases between the germline ends. In DNA, the CDR3 is TGTGCCACCGACAAAGGATACAATCAGCCCCAGCATTTT. Amino acid sequence: CATDKGYNQPQHF. The variable domain in full, completed from reference TRBV19 and TRBJ1-5, reads DGGITQSPKYLFRKEGQNVTLSCEQNLNHDAMYWYRQDPGQGLRLIYYSQIVNDFQKGDIAEGYSVSREKKESFPLTVTSAQKNPTAFYLCATDKGYNQPQHFGDGTRLSIL.

The rearrangement links TRBV19 to TRBJ2-5; TRBD1 agrees at 7 bases. The trim removed 8 bases at V and 4 bases at J, leaving 13 bases unmatched. Germline V gives CDR1 LNHDA, CDR2 SQIVND (reference sequence). This CDR3 spans 15 amino acids. CDR3 amino acids: CASRDITGVSETQYF. In DNA form, the CDR3 reads TGTGCCAGTCGAGATATCACAGGGGTGTCAGAGACCCAGTACTTC. Full variable domain (missing parts from reference TRBV19 and TRBJ2-5): DGGITQSPKYLFRKEGQNVTLSCEQNLNHDAMYWYRQDPGQGLRLIYYSQIVNDFQKGDIAEGYSVSREKKESFPLTVTSAQKNPTAFYLCASRDITGVSETQYFGPGTRLLVL.

This chain joins TRBV27 and TRBJ2-3; D remains ambiguous. The V and J ends lost 2 bases and 0 bases respectively, with 6 bases between them. The CDR3 length is 14 residues. CDR1 is MNHEY, CDR2 SMNVEV, per germline (reference sequence). The CDR3 reads CASSLATSTDTQYF. The CDR3 nucleotides read TGTGCCAGCAGTTTAGCGACTAGCACAGATACGCAGTATTTT.

This clone occurred once. This sequence joins TRBV9 and TRBJ1-5; a possible D gene is TRBD1 (6 bases). Germline V lookup: CDR1 SGDLS, CDR2 YYNGEE. Trimming left V 3 bases short and J 6 bases short, with 13 bases between. The CDR3 length is 14 residues. CDR3 nucleotides: TGTGCCAGCAGCGATAATACAGGGTCTCAGCCCCAGCATTTT. Encoded protein: CASSDNTGSQPQHF.

In its sample, this clone was seen a few times. This chain links TRBV7-2 with TRBJ1-1; TRBD1 agrees at 7 bases. The CDR3 consists of 15 residues. Trimming removed 8 bases from V and 6 bases from J; junction bases left unmatched: 15. Germline V gene data show CDR1 as SGHTA and CDR2 as FQGNSA. The CDR3 reads CASLPRLGGAPEAFF. CDR3 nucleotides: TGTGCCAGCCTGCCCCGACTAGGGGGCGCCCCTGAAGCTTTCTTT.